The rows below give T cell receptor beta chains drawn from one sample of a study of T cells in Graves' hyperthyroidism and ophthalmopathy. From the multiplex PCR reads, TCRdb called clonotypes with MiXCR, one entry per CDR3 protein. The repertoire includes 400,000 or so distinct CDR3 sequences, around 15% of them detected once, and roughly a fifth sits in the top ten. The sample comprised blood. Every receptor here comes from a woman aged 60-70 years with Graves' ophthalmopathy. Both conserved end residues are part of each CDR3. The order of the fields is clone size, V gene, CDR3 length, D gene, J gene, CDR3 DNA, CDR3 protein. D genes are given only for firm matches. Size tells how often a clone was seen (once, few, many) or the class of an expanded clone, and some rows leave it out.

-	TRBV20-1	15	TRBD2	TRBJ2-7	TGCAGTGCTCCCCGGGGACTAGCGGGAGGTCACGAGCAGTACTTC	CSAPRGLAGGHEQYF
many	TRBV28	14	TRBD1	TRBJ2-7	TGTGCCAGCAGCCCGACAGGGTTAGATTACGAGCAGTACTTC	CASSPTGLDYEQYF
few	TRBV5-1	14	TRBD1	TRBJ1-4	TGCGCCAGCAGCCAGGGACAGGTCGGCGAAAAACTGTTTTTT	CASSQGQVGEKLFF
many	TRBV7-2	14	-	TRBJ2-5	TGTGCCAGCAGCAGGGACTGGGGCGGAGAGACCCAGTACTTC	CASSRDWGGETQYF
many	TRBV20-1	14	TRBD2	TRBJ2-7	TGCAGTGCTCCCACTAGCGGCCTCTCCTACGAGCAGTACTTC	CSAPTSGLSYEQYF
-	TRBV3-1	15	TRBD2	TRBJ2-4	TGTGCCAGCAGCCCTCGTCGGGAGGGCCTGAACATTCAGTACTTC	CASSPRREGLNIQYF
many	TRBV28	15	TRBD1	TRBJ2-5	TGTGCCAGCAGTCGAGGGACAGGTCACCAAGAGACCCAGTACTTC	CASSRGTGHQETQYF
many	TRBV24-1	13	TRBD1	TRBJ2-1	TGTGCCACCAGTGTACAGGGGGCCTATGAGCAGTTCTTC	CATSVQGAYEQFF
many	TRBV9	13	-	TRBJ2-7	TGTGCCAGCAGCGTAGGAGCGTCCTACGAGCAGTACTTC	CASSVGASYEQYF
few	TRBV7-8	18	TRBD2	TRBJ2-5	TGTGCCAGCAGCAAAGACCGAATAGCGGGAGGGGCCCAAGAGACCCAGTACTTC	CASSKDRIAGGAQETQYF
many	TRBV6-2/TRBV6-3	14	-	TRBJ2-5	TGTGCCAGCAGGCAGGACTCGTCACAGGAGACCCAGTACTTC	CASRQDSSQETQYF
-	TRBV2	15	TRBD1	TRBJ2-2	TGTGCCAGCAGTGGGGGACAGGGGTACACCGGGGAGCTGTTTTTT	CASSGGQGYTGELFF
few	TRBV3-1	13	-	TRBJ1-6	TGTGCCAGCAGCCCTAGGGAGGATTCACCCCTCCACTTT	CASSPREDSPLHF
-	TRBV20-1	17	TRBD2	TRBJ2-3	TGCAGTGCTAGTAGGGCTAGCGGGAGCCGTGGGCCAGATACGCAGTATTTT	CSASRASGSRGPDTQYF
few	TRBV28	16	TRBD2	TRBJ2-5	TGTGCCAGCAGTTTCGTTCAGGCGGGAGGTCGAGAGACCCAGTACTTC	CASSFVQAGGRETQYF
-	TRBV6-2/TRBV6-3	19	TRBD2	TRBJ2-5	TGTGCCAGCAGTTACTCTTTTCCGGGACTAGCGGGAGTAGGGGAGACCCAGTACTTC	CASSYSFPGLAGVGETQYF
many	TRBV29-1	13	TRBD1	TRBJ1-1	TGCAGCGTGGGGACAGGCCTGAACACTGAAGCTTTCTTT	CSVGTGLNTEAFF
-	TRBV4-1	15	TRBD1	TRBJ2-1	TGCGCCAGCAGCCAGGGACAGGGGGATCCCAATGAGCAGTTCTTC	CASSQGQGDPNEQFF
-	TRBV5-1	14	-	TRBJ1-1	TGCGCCAGCAGCTTGAAAGGGGCGGACACTGAAGCTTTCTTT	CASSLKGADTEAFF
-	TRBV13	14	-	TRBJ2-7	TGTGCCAGCAGCGCCCCAGGGACCTCCTACGAGCAGTACTTC	CASSAPGTSYEQYF
many	TRBV11-1	13	-	TRBJ2-2	TGTGCCAGCAGCTCCGTGGGTTGGGGGGAGCTGTTTTTT	CASSSVGWGELFF
few	TRBV28	15	-	TRBJ1-5	TGTGCCAGCACCCCCTGGAGTAGTCGCAATCAGCCCCAGCATTTT	CASTPWSSRNQPQHF
many	TRBV29-1	12	-	TRBJ2-1	TGCAGCGTTGAGGCTAGCGAGAATGAGCAGTTCTTC	CSVEASENEQFF
many	TRBV20-1	15	TRBD2	TRBJ2-5	TGCAGTGCTATACCAGCGGGGACTAGTAAACAGACCCAGTACTTC	CSAIPAGTSKQTQYF
-	TRBV6-1	13	-	TRBJ1-1	TGTGCCGGACTGGGACCTATGAACACTGAAGCTTTCTTT	CAGLGPMNTEAFF
-	TRBV2	12	-	TRBJ2-7	TGTGCCAGCAAGCCGGGGTCCTACGAGCAGTACTTC	CASKPGSYEQYF
-	TRBV7-8	16	TRBD1	TRBJ1-2	TGTGCCAGCAGCCCATCCCGGGACAGGGAAGACTATGGCTACACCTTC	CASSPSRDREDYGYTF
-	TRBV6-1	14	TRBD1	TRBJ2-7	TGTGCCAGCAGAGCCGGACAGGGGACCTACGAGCAGTACTTC	CASRAGQGTYEQYF
-	TRBV28	17	TRBD2	TRBJ2-3	TGTGCCAGCAGTCTCGCGGGACTAGCGGGAGGCACAGATACGCAGTATTTT	CASSLAGLAGGTDTQYF
many	TRBV2	17	-	TRBJ2-1	TGTGCCAGCAGTTTACGAGGAGGGGAAGGAGCCTACAATGAGCAGTTCTTC	CASSLRGGEGAYNEQFF
many	TRBV7-2	14	-	TRBJ2-2	TGTGCCAGCAGCTTAGTGAGACCGACCGGGGAGCTGTTTTTT	CASSLVRPTGELFF
-	TRBV6-2/TRBV6-3	12	-	TRBJ2-7	TGTGCCACAGGGGGGGAGTTCTACGAGCAGTACTTC	CATGGEFYEQYF
many	TRBV7-9	14	-	TRBJ2-1	TGTGCCAGCAGCTTAGGGCCGACGGACAATGAGCAGTTCTTC	CASSLGPTDNEQFF
many	TRBV4-1	16	TRBD1	TRBJ2-7	TGCGCCAGCAGCCAAGTGGGGACAGCGAGCTCCTACGAGCAGTACTTC	CASSQVGTASSYEQYF
many	TRBV7-2	14	TRBD1	TRBJ1-1	TGTGCCAGCAGCTTACAGGGGGGAGGCACTGAAGCTTTCTTT	CASSLQGGGTEAFF
many	TRBV5-8	14	-	TRBJ2-5	TGTGCCAGCAGCCCTGGAGGGAGAGAAGAGACCCAGTACTTC	CASSPGGREETQYF
-	TRBV6-6	16	-	TRBJ1-4	TGTGCCAGCAGTTATCGGTATGGGAATGGAAATGAAAAACTGTTTTTT	CASSYRYGNGNEKLFF
-	TRBV19	13	-	TRBJ2-1	TGTGCCAGTAGGCCCCTAGAAACGGATGAGCAGTTCTTC	CASRPLETDEQFF
many	TRBV7-3	13	-	TRBJ1-1	TGTGCCAGCAGCAGGGGACAGAACACTGAAGCTTTCTTT	CASSRGQNTEAFF
many	TRBV12-3/TRBV12-4	17	TRBD2	TRBJ2-3	TGTGCCAGCAGTTACGGGACTAGCGGGCAGAGCACAGATACGCAGTATTTT	CASSYGTSGQSTDTQYF
-	TRBV9	15	-	TRBJ2-3	TGTGCCGGCAGCGGAGGGGTGGTCGGCACAGATACGCAGTATTTT	CAGSGGVVGTDTQYF
-	TRBV27	15	-	TRBJ2-6	TGTGCCAGCATCGATTGGGAAGCTGGGGCCAACATCCTGACTTTC	CASIDWEAGANILTF
many	TRBV4-1	13	-	TRBJ1-2	TGCGCCAGCAGCCAAGATGCGGGGTTCGGCTACACCTTC	CASSQDAGFGYTF
-	TRBV6-5	13	-	TRBJ1-2	TGTGCCAGCAGTTACGAGGGCATTGATGGCTACACCTTC	CASSYEGIDGYTF
once	TRBV11-2	17	TRBD2	TRBJ2-1	TGTGCCAGCAGCTTAGATCCTGTAGCGGGAGGATCCAATGAGCAGTTCTTC	CASSLDPVAGGSNEQFF
many	TRBV27	14	TRBD1	TRBJ2-7	TGTGCCAGCAGTCCTCGGGACAGGGCGCGCGAGCAGTACTTC	CASSPRDRAREQYF
-	TRBV7-9	14	-	TRBJ1-4	TGTGCCAGCAACCCGGGTTCAACTAATGAAAAACTGTTTTTT	CASNPGSTNEKLFF
many	TRBV2	14	-	TRBJ2-7	TGTGCCAGCAGCGAAAGGGTCTTGTCCTACGAGCAGTACTTC	CASSERVLSYEQYF
-	TRBV7-9	15	TRBD2	TRBJ2-5	TGTGCCAGCAGTTATAGTTCCGGGACTAGCGTGTCCCAGTACTTC	CASSYSSGTSVSQYF
many	TRBV20-1	15	TRBD1	TRBJ2-3	TGCAGTGCTAGAGCGGACAGGGGAAGCACAGATACGCAGTATTTT	CSARADRGSTDTQYF
many	TRBV30	11	-	TRBJ2-1	TGTGCCTGGGGGCTCTACAATGAGCAGTTCTTC	CAWGLYNEQFF